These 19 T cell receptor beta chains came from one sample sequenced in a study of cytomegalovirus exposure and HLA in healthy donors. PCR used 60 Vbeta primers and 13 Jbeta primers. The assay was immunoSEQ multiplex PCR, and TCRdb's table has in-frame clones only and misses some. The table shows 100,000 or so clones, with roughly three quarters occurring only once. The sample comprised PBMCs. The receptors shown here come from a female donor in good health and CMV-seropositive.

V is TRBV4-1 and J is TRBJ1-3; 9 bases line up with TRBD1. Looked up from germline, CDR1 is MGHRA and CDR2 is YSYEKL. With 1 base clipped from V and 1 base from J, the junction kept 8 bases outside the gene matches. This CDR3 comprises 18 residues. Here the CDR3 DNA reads TGCGCCAGCAGCCAAGCGATTACAGGGGGCGAGTCTGGAAACACCATATATTTT. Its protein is CASSQAITGGESGNTIYF.

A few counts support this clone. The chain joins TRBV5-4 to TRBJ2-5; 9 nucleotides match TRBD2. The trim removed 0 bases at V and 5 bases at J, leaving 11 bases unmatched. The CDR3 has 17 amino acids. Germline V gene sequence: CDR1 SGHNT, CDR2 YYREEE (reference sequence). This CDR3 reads CASSLGGAAGGGETQYF. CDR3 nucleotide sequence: TGTGCCAGCAGCTTGGGGGGTGCAGCGGGAGGCGGGGAGACCCAGTACTTC. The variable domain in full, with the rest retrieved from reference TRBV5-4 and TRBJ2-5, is ETGVTQSPTHLIKTRGQQVTLRCSSQSGHNTVSWYQQALGQGPQFIFQYYREEENGRGNFPPRFSGLQFPNYSSELNVNALELDDSALYLCASSLGGAAGGGETQYFGPGTRLLVL.

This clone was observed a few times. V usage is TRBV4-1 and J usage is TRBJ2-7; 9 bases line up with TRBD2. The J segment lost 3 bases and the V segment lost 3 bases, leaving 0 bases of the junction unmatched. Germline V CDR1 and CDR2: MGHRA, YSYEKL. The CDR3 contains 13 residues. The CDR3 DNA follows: TGCGCCAGCAGCCAGCGGGAGGGCTACGAGCAGTACTTC. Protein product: CASSQREGYEQYF.

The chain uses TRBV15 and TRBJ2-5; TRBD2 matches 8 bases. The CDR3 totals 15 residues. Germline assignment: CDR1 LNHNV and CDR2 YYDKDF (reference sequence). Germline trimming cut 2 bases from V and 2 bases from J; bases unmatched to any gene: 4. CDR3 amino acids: CATSRLAGKQETQYF. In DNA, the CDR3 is TGTGCCACCAGCAGATTAGCGGGGAAACAAGAGACCCAGTACTTC.

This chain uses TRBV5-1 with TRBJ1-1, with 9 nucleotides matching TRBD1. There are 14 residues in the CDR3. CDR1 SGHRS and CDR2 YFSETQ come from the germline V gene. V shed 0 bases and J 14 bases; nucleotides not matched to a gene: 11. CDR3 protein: CASSLAVEGTGSFF. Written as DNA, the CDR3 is TGCGCCAGCAGCTTGGCCGTAGAGGGGACAGGGTCCTTCTTT. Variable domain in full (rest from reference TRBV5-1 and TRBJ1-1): KAGVTQTPRYLIKTRGQQVTLSCSPISGHRSVSWYQQTPGQGLQFLFEYFSETQRNKGNFPGRFSGRQFSNSRSEMNVSTLELGDSALYLCASSLAVEGTGSFFGQGTRLTVV.

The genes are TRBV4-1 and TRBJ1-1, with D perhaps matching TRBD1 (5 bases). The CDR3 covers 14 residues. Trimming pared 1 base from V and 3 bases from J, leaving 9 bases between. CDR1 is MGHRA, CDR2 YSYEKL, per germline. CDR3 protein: CASSQAGGYTEAFF. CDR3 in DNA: TGCGCCAGCAGCCAAGCTGGGGGGTACACTGAAGCTTTCTTT.

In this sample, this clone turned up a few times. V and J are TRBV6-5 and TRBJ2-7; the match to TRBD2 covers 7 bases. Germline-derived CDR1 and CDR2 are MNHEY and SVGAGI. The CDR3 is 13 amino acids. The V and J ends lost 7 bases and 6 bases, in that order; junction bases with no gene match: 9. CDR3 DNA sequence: TGTGCCAGCACCTCCGGGAGGTCTGGCGAGCAGTACTTC. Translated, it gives CASTSGRSGEQYF.

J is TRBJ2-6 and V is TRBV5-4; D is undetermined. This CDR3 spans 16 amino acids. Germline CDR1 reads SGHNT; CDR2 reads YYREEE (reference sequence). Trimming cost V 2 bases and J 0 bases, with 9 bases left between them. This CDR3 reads CASSFEAHSGANVLTF. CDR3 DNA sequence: TGTGCCAGCAGCTTTGAGGCCCACTCTGGGGCCAACGTCCTGACTTTC.

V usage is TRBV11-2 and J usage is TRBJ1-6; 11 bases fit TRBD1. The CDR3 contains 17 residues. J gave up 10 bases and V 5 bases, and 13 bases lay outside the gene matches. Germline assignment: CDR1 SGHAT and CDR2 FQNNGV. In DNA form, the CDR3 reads TGTGCCAGCAGCCCGCCCACCGGGACAGGGGGATCGTCACCCCTCCACTTT. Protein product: CASSPPTGTGGSSPLHF.

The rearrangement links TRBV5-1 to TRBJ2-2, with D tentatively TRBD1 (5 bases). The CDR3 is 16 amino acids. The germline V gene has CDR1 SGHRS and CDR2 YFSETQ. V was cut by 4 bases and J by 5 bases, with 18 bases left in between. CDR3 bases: TGCGCCAGCAGCCCTGGGGCGGCCATGCGGACCGGGGAGCTGTTTTTT. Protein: CASSPGAAMRTGELFF.

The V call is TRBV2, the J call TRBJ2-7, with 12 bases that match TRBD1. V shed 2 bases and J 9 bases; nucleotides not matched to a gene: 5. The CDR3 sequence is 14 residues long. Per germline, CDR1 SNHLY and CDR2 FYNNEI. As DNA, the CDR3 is TGTGCCAGCAGTGAACGGGACAGGGGGCACGTGCAGTACTTC. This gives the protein CASSERDRGHVQYF.

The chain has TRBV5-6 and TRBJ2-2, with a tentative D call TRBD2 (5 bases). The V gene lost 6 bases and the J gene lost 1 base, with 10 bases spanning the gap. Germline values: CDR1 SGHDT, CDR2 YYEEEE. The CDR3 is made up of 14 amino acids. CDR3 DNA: TGTGCCAGCAAAAGCGGAATGAACACCGGGGAGCTGTTTTTT. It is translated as CASKSGMNTGELFF.

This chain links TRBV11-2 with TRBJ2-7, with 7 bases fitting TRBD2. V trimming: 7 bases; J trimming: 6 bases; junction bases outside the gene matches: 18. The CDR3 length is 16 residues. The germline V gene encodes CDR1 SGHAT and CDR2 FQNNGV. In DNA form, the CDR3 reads TGTGCCAGCACCCCCTGGAAGGGTTTCGGGGAGGGCGAGCAGTACTTC. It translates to CASTPWKGFGEGEQYF.

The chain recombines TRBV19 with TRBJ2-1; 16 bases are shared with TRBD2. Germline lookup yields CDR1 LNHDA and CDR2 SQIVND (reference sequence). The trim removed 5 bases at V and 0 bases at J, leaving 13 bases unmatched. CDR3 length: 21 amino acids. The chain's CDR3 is CASSAYPGLAGGQISYNEQFF. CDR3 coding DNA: TGTGCCAGTAGTGCTTACCCGGGACTAGCGGGAGGGCAAATCTCCTACAATGAGCAGTTCTTC.

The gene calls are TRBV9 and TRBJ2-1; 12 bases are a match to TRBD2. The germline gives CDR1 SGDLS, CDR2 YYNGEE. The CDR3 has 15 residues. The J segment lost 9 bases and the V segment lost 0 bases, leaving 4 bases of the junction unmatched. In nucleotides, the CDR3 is TGTGCCAGCAGCGTAGGGACTAGCGGGACGGTTGAGCAGTTCTTC. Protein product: CASSVGTSGTVEQFF.

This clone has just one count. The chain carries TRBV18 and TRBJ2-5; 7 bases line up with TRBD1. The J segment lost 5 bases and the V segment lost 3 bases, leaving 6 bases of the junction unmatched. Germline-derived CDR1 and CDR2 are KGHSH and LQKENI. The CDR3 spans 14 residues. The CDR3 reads CASSPGQPPETQYF. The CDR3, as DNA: TGTGCCAGCTCACCGGGACAGCCTCCCGAGACCCAGTACTTC.

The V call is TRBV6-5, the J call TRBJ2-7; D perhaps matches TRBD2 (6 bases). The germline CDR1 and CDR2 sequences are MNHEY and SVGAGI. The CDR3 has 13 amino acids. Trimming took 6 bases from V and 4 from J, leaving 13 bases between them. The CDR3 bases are TGTGCCAGCAGGGGGGGAGTTGCGTACGAGCAGTACTTC. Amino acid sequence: CASRGGVAYEQYF.

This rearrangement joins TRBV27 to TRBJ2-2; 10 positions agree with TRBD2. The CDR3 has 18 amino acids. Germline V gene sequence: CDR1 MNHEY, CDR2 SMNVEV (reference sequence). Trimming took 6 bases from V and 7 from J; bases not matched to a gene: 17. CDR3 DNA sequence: TGTGCCAGCAGCGCCGCAAGCGGAGCGGGAGGGCCTATCGGGGAGCTGTTTTTT. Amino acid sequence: CASSAASGAGGPIGELFF.

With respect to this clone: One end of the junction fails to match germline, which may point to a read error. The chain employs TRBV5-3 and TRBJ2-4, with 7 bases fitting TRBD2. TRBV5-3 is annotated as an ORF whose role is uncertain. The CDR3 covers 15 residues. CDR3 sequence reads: CARSLPWTRENSQYF. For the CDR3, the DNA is TGTGCCAGAAGCTTACCGTGGACTAGGGAAAACAGTCAGTACTTC.